The following is a TCR beta chain sequence with its context. This clone occurred a few times. It lacks a known antigen. Within one base of it there is no much larger clone, and no base qualities were kept. The trial excluded patients who had a history of autoimmune disease or were on systemic immunosuppression. In every dose cohort, peripheral blood was drawn for TCR sequencing at baseline, cycle 4 day 1, and cycle 7 day 1. Samples were obtained from an open-label, multicenter, first-in-human phase I dose-escalation trial of ivuxolimab. Adults with locally advanced or metastatic head and neck squamous cell, hepatocellular, melanoma or renal cell carcinoma were enrolled in the trial. Before TCR sequencing, CD4+ T cells and CD8+ T cells from peripheral blood were sorted into separate populations. The CDR3 sequence holds 15 residues, the cysteine and phenylalanine included. Of all the DNA, just the CDR3 is kept, 45 bases in frame from base 1. Trimming removed 0 bases from V and 7 bases from J, leaving 13 bases between the germline ends. CDR1 is given as ENHRY and CDR2 as SYGVKD, both from the germline V gene.

This entry is derived from a study of OX40 agonist ivuxolimab in advanced cancers. Context from the whole study: Ivuxolimab, which targeted the costimulatory receptor OX40 (CD134), was an agonistic, fully human IgG2 monoclonal antibody. Prior anti-PD-1, anti-PD-L1 or anti-CTLA-4 therapy was permitted, and checkpoint inhibitors had been received by around 40% of dose-escalation patients. In the dose-escalation cohort, around four fifths of patients were male, and the mean age was approximately 55 years, with a range of roughly 20 to 80. The monotherapy dose-escalation portion (N ≈ 56 patients) of the phase I ivuxolimab trial is reported in the paper. Intravenous ivuxolimab was administered to patients every 2 weeks at six dose levels: 0.01, 0.1, 0.3, 1.5, 3 and 10 mg/kg. Among the 50 to 55 dose-escalation patients, 19 had hepatocellular carcinoma, some 15 melanoma, 9 renal cell carcinoma and 9 head and neck cancer. Partial responses occurred in three dose-escalation patients, of whom one had hepatocellular carcinoma and two had cutaneous melanoma. Peripheral TCRbeta sequencing was intended to test whether TCR sequence diversity was altered and clonal T-cell expansion was caused by ivuxolimab.

Overall study results and their limits: At doses of 0.1 to 3.0 mg/kg, clonal expansion of both CD4+ and CD8+ T cells in blood was seen between baseline and week 6. Partial responders in the 0.1-3.0 mg/kg groups had among the lowest normalized peripheral clonal expansion, especially among CD8+ T cells. After ivuxolimab, CD8+ T cells had more expanded clones than CD4+ T cells on average. The antigen specificity of the peripheral T cells that underwent clonal expansion was not determined. Low levels of normalized T-cell clonal expansion were also seen in some nonresponding patients.

For sequencing of the TCRbeta CDR3 region, genomic DNA was extracted from the sorted cells. TCRbeta CDR3 regions were sequenced using the immunoSEQ Assay. As stored in TCRdb, this immuneACCESS dataset retains in-frame rearrangements with V and J assigned. A fraction of the clones does not appear; measured against another copy, unresolved V genes explain less than half of the discrepancy, and the remainder lacks a known reason. The sample has 50,000 to 75,000 clones on record, 70% to 90% of them singletons. 0.7% to 0.95% of the sample lies in the top ten. The chain is encoded by TRBV10-3 joined to TRBJ2-1; the D gene is possibly TRBD1, with 5 bases matching. This receptor was obtained from an adult with an advanced solid tumor such as melanoma, head and neck, liver or kidney cancer. Sequenced here: CD4+ or CD8+ T cells sorted from blood, sampled in a trial of the OX40 agonist ivuxolimab. In nucleotide form, the sequence is TGTGCCATCAGTGAGTCGCGAGCTACAGGTAATGAGCAGTTCTTC. Translated, it gives CAISESRATGNEQFF.